Each of the 24 T cell receptor beta chains below was sequenced from the same sample in a study of blood T cell repertoires in COVID-19. TCRdb's copy holds only in-frame clones and misses some; the assay was immunoSEQ multiplex PCR. Of tens of thousands of clones listed, over 80% are singletons. The sequenced sample consisted of peripheral blood. The source of these receptors is a man older than 75 with active or convalescent COVID-19.

The chain carries TRBV5-1 and TRBJ2-5; no reliable D call. Trimming removed 5 bases from V and 1 base from J, with 15 bases in between. The length of the CDR3 is 15 residues. Germline lookup yields CDR1 SGHRS and CDR2 YFSETQ. DNA of the CDR3: TGCGCCAGCAGAACCGAACCGGGTGGCCAAGAGACCCAGTACTTC. Encoded protein: CASRTEPGGQETQYF.

This clone appeared a few times. CDR3 bases: TGTGCCACCAGCAGAGATTGGACAGATAATTCACCCCTCCACTTT. Translation: CATSRDWTDNSPLHF. This chain uses TRBV15 with TRBJ1-6; TRBD1 might be the D (6 bases). The germline V and J ends were trimmed by 0 bases and 5 bases, with 8 bases remaining between them. Germline CDR1 and CDR2: LNHNV and YYDKDF (reference sequence). This CDR3 has 15 amino acids.

This clone was detected once. This rearrangement joins TRBV5-6 to TRBJ1-2; the D gene is possibly TRBD1 (5 bases). V lost 0 bases and J 0 bases, leaving 12 bases between the germline ends. Germline V gene lookup returns CDR1 SGHDT and CDR2 YYEEEE. This CDR3 has 16 residues. The CDR3 loop reads CASSLEPGTANYGYTF. The CDR3 nucleotides read TGTGCCAGCAGCTTGGAACCAGGGACTGCTAACTATGGCTACACCTTC.

This clone was detected once. The CDR3 DNA reads as TGCGCCAGCAGCCAAGATCTCGGTCAGCCCCAGCATTTT. Its protein product is CASSQDLGQPQHF. The V call is TRBV4-3, the J call TRBJ1-5; D not resolved. The germline V and J ends were trimmed by 0 bases and 6 bases, with 6 bases remaining between them. The CDR3 is 13 residues long. Germline V CDR1 and CDR2: LGHNA, YSLEER.

The chain is built from TRBV5-1 and TRBJ1-1; possibly TRBD1 for D (5 bases). Per the germline V gene, CDR1 is SGHRS and CDR2 is YFSETQ. This CDR3 is 15 amino acids long. V lost 0 bases, J lost 1 base, and 10 bases lay in between. This CDR3 is CASSLGLGGNTEAFF. As DNA, the CDR3 is TGCGCCAGCAGCTTGGGCCTCGGGGGGAACACTGAAGCTTTCTTT.

The rearrangement uses TRBV4-1 and TRBJ2-5; 7 positions match TRBD2. V lost 0 bases, J lost 9 bases, and 4 bases stayed unmatched. This CDR3 comprises 13 residues. Germline lookup yields CDR1 MGHRA and CDR2 YSYEKL. The CDR3 nucleotides are TGCGCCAGCAGCCAAGAACGGGCGGGGGCCCAGTACTTC. As protein: CASSQERAGAQYF.

This clone was counted a single time. The chain uses TRBV7-8 and TRBJ1-2; no definite D call. This CDR3 has 13 amino acids. Germline CDR1 SGHVS, CDR2 FQNEAQ. Trimming removed 0 bases from V and 1 base from J, with 3 bases in between. CDR3 nucleotide sequence: TGTGCCAGCAGCTTAGCCCTTAACTATGGCTACACCTTC. Protein sequence: CASSLALNYGYTF.

CDR3 region: CASSFQMGAFSYEQYF. CDR3 nucleotide sequence: TGTGCCAGCAGCTTCCAGATGGGGGCCTTCTCCTACGAGCAGTACTTC. The gene calls are TRBV11-3 and TRBJ2-7, with D possibly matching TRBD1 (6 bases). This CDR3 is 16 amino acids long. CDR1 and CDR2 (germline): SGHNT, YENEEA. V lost 3 bases to trimming and J lost 0 bases, with 15 bases between them.

The rearrangement links TRBV5-1 to TRBJ2-3, with 8 positions matching TRBD1. V lost 4 bases to trimming and J lost 5 bases; unmatched junction nucleotides: 6. Germline CDR1 and CDR2: SGHRS and YFSETQ. The CDR3 totals 14 residues. CDR3 sequence reads: CASSVTGVVDTQYF. Here the CDR3 DNA reads TGCGCCAGCAGCGTGACAGGGGTCGTAGATACGCAGTATTTT.

The rearrangement joins TRBV2 to TRBJ2-1; D might be TRBD2 (7 bases). The CDR3 totals 15 residues. CDR1 SNHLY and CDR2 FYNNEI come from the germline V gene. V was clipped by 2 bases and J by 16 bases, with 24 bases between them. The CDR3 is CASSENPPGGGFIFF. CDR3 nucleotide sequence: TGTGCCAGCAGTGAAAACCCCCCGGGGGGCGGGTTCATATTCTTC.

The table lists this clone with a count of one. The CDR3 spells CASRTDRDTGELFF. CDR3 DNA sequence: TGTGCCAGCAGAACGGACAGGGACACCGGGGAGCTGTTTTTT. The chain carries TRBV5-4 and TRBJ2-2, with 8 bases lining up with TRBD1. Looked up from germline, CDR1 is SGHNT and CDR2 is YYREEE (reference sequence). The CDR3 length is 14 residues. Trimming removed 5 bases from V and 3 bases from J; junction bases left unmatched: 3.

J is TRBJ1-5 and V is TRBV7-2; the D gene is possibly TRBD1 (5 bases). The CDR3 runs 13 residues. Germline V gene data show CDR1 as SGHTA and CDR2 as FQGNSA. V was shortened by 5 bases and J by 9 bases, with 14 bases between the two germline ends. CDR3 nucleotides: TGTGCCAGCAGCCGGGCGGGGCGACGGCCCCAGCATTTT. This sequence encodes CASSRAGRRPQHF.

The DNA of the CDR3 is TGTGCCAGCAGTTTAGGACAGCGTTTTAATTCACCCCTCCACTTT. This gives the protein CASSLGQRFNSPLHF. The chain couples TRBV6-2 or TRBV6-3 to TRBJ1-6; the D gene is possibly TRBD1 (6 bases). Trimming left V 4 bases short and J 6 bases short, with 13 bases between. Germline V gene lookup returns CDR1 MNHEY and CDR2 SVGEGT. CDR3 length equals 15 residues.

This chain uses TRBV9 with TRBJ2-2, with TRBD1 identical over 8 bases. The V gene's germline CDR1 is SGDLS and CDR2 YYNGEE. The CDR3 extends over 14 amino acids. The junction had 2 bases not matched to a gene; V was cut back by 2 bases and J by 5 bases. The CDR3 region is CASSVGQGTGELFF. CDR3 DNA sequence: TGTGCCAGCAGCGTCGGACAGGGAACCGGGGAGCTGTTTTTT.

V is TRBV4-1 and J is TRBJ1-4; a possible D gene is TRBD1 (5 bases). From germline, CDR1 is MGHRA and CDR2 YSYEKL. The CDR3 covers 15 residues. V was clipped by 1 base and J by 5 bases, with 11 bases between them. The CDR3 nucleotides are TGCGCCAGCAGCCAAGTTGCCAGGGTGAATGAAAAACTGTTTTTT. Its protein is CASSQVARVNEKLFF.

The chain couples TRBV5-1 to TRBJ1-4; 7 bases are shared with TRBD1. Trimming took 5 bases from V and 8 from J; bases not matched to a gene: 12. Germline CDR1 reads SGHRS; CDR2 reads YFSETQ. The CDR3 is 15 amino acids. Here the CDR3 reads CASSGAGTALEKLFF. In DNA, the CDR3 is TGCGCCAGCAGTGGGGCGGGGACAGCCCTCGAAAAACTGTTTTTT.

The V call is TRBV18, the J call TRBJ2-2; tentatively, D is TRBD2 (6 bases). Per germline, CDR1 KGHSH and CDR2 LQKENI. V dropped 6 bases and J dropped 2 bases, with 19 bases sitting between them. The CDR3 sequence is 17 residues long. The CDR3 DNA is TGTGCCAGCTCCCGCCTCGGGGCGGGGAGAAACACCGGGGAGCTGTTTTTT. The encoded protein is CASSRLGAGRNTGELFF.

The V and J genes are TRBV4-1 and TRBJ1-3; 7 bases are shared with TRBD1. Unmatched junction bases numbered 7, after V lost 4 bases and J lost 4 bases. Germline-derived CDR1 and CDR2 are MGHRA and YSYEKL. The CDR3 consists of 15 residues. The CDR3 spells CASSPRDREGNTIYF. The CDR3 region has the DNA TGCGCCAGCAGCCCCCGCGACAGGGAGGGAAACACCATATATTTT.

The chain joins TRBV18 to TRBJ2-7; D may be TRBD2 (6 bases). This CDR3 has 13 amino acids. Germline V CDR1 and CDR2: KGHSH, LQKENI. V was pared by 5 bases and J by 0 bases, with 8 bases between. CDR3 region: CASSLTSSYEQYF. CDR3 in DNA: TGTGCCAGCTCATTGACTAGCTCCTACGAGCAGTACTTC.

This rearrangement joins TRBV5-6 to TRBJ2-3; 12 bases fit TRBD1. The germline gives CDR1 SGHDT, CDR2 YYEEEE. This CDR3 region has 16 residues. The ends lost 4 bases at V and 7 bases at J; junction bases unmatched: 10. CDR3 loop: CASSPGTGGDRYTQYF. The CDR3 coding sequence is TGTGCCAGCAGCCCGGGGACAGGGGGCGATCGGTATACGCAGTATTTT.

CDR3 DNA sequence: TGTGCCACCCGGGGGACCGGACAGGGTACAGATACGCAGTATTTT. This encodes CATRGTGQGTDTQYF. The genes are TRBV28 and TRBJ2-3; 8 nucleotides line up with TRBD1. Germline V gene data show CDR1 as MDHEN and CDR2 as SYDVKM. The CDR3 spans 15 residues. The J segment lost 3 bases and the V segment lost 10 bases, leaving 12 bases of the junction unmatched.

The V gene is TRBV6-5, the J gene TRBJ1-2; 10 bases map to TRBD1. After removal of 5 bases from V and 6 bases from J, the junction contained 3 bases not matched to a gene. From germline, CDR1 is MNHEY and CDR2 SVGAGI. This CDR3 is built from 13 residues. The CDR3 region has the DNA TGTGCCAGCAGTAGACAGGGGGCAGATGGCTACACCTTC. Encoded protein: CASSRQGADGYTF.

The chain combines TRBV5-1 with TRBJ2-1; 9 bases match TRBD2. J was trimmed by 6 bases and V by 8 bases; bases with no gene match: 18. CDR3 length equals 17 residues. In germline, CDR1 is SGHRS, CDR2 YFSETQ. The CDR3 sequence: CASQKETFGTSCNEQFF. DNA of the CDR3: TGCGCCAGTCAAAAGGAGACCTTTGGGACTAGCTGCAATGAGCAGTTCTTC.

V usage is TRBV5-1 and J usage is TRBJ2-2; possible D gene TRBD2, 5 bases. Germline lookup yields CDR1 SGHRS and CDR2 YFSETQ. CDR3 length equals 16 residues. Between the trimmed V and J ends, which lost 4 bases and 2 bases, there was a span of 15 bases. CDR3 DNA: TGCGCCAGCAGCGCTCGAGGAAGCGGAAACACCGGGGAGCTGTTTTTT. Translation: CASSARGSGNTGELFF.